These 13 T cell receptor beta chains were all obtained from the same sample, sequenced in a study of T-cell reconstitution after alpha-beta-depleted transplantation in children. Unique molecular identifiers were incorporated during preparation of the TCRbeta library. One entry per CDR3 protein, called by TCRdb with MiXCR from the PCR reads. The table shows about 980,000 distinct CDR3 sequences, with roughly 29% occurring only once. Source: PBMCs, mostly from graft donor cells, taken 360 days after TCRalphabeta/CD19-depleted stem cell transplant. The receptors shown here come from a boy younger than two who had a stem cell transplant for SCID, so the T cells may come from the graft donor.

This sequence joins TRBV12-3 or TRBV12-4 and TRBJ2-5, with TRBD2 as a possible D gene (5 bases). CDR3 length equals 15 residues. V lost 6 bases and J 4 bases, leaving 18 bases between the germline ends. In DNA form, the CDR3 reads TGTGCCAGCAGCCAAGGACTGGCGCCGGTAGAGACCCAGTACTTC. This sequence encodes CASSQGLAPVETQYF.

Only a few counts were recorded for this clonotype. V is TRBV5-1 and J is TRBJ2-7, with no clear D. The V gene's germline CDR1 is SGHRS and CDR2 YFSETQ. Trimming left V 5 bases short and J 0 bases short, with 9 bases between. The CDR3 is made up of 13 amino acids. The CDR3 sequence: CASRPWGSYEQYF. For the CDR3, the DNA is TGCGCCAGCAGACCTTGGGGCTCCTACGAGCAGTACTTC.

This clonotype turned up a few times. V and J are TRBV7-9 and TRBJ2-4; D gene ambiguous. The germline CDR1 and CDR2 sequences are SEHNR and FQNEAQ (reference sequence). V was clipped by 5 bases and J by 6 bases, with 14 bases between them. The length of the CDR3 is 14 residues. Here the CDR3 reads CASSLYEQGNIQYF. The CDR3, as DNA: TGTGCCAGCAGCCTTTACGAGCAAGGAAACATTCAGTACTTC. Looking up the rest from reference TRBV7-9 and TRBJ2-4 gives the full variable domain: DTGVSQNPRHKITKRGQNVTFRCDPISEHNRLYWYRQTLGQGPEFLTYFQNEAQLEKSRLLSDRFSAERPKGSFSTLEIQRTEQGDSAMYLCASSLYEQGNIQYFGAGTRLSVL.

This chain joins TRBV6-2 or TRBV6-3 and TRBJ2-1; D gene unclear. The length of the CDR3 is 14 residues. Germline CDR1 is MNHEY and CDR2 is SVGEGT. V dropped 2 bases and J dropped 2 bases, with 7 bases sitting between them. CDR3 DNA: TGTGCCAGCAGTTACCTCTCACCCTACAATGAGCAGTTCTTC. The encoded protein is CASSYLSPYNEQFF.

The sample holds one count of this clonotype. Being one base from a much bigger clone, this may be a read error. The chain employs TRBV28 and TRBJ2-2, with a possible D match to TRBD2 (5 bases). This CDR3 is built from 13 residues. The V gene's germline CDR1 is MDHEN and CDR2 SYDVKM. CDR3 amino acids: CATSLLGDGELFF. The DNA for the CDR3 is TGTGCCACCAGTTTATTGGGAGACGGGGAGCTGTTTTTT.

A few counts support this clonotype. The gene calls are TRBV12-3 or TRBV12-4 and TRBJ2-5; 9 bases fit TRBD2. With V trimmed by 5 bases and J by 4 bases, 11 bases remained unmatched. CDR3 length: 16 amino acids. The CDR3 is CASSDSGLAPRETQYF. The CDR3 DNA sequence: TGTGCCAGCAGTGACTCGGGACTAGCCCCTCGAGAGACCCAGTACTTC.

The rearrangement joins TRBV20-1 to TRBJ2-4; D perhaps matches TRBD2 (6 bases). This CDR3 comprises 14 residues. V shed 1 base and J shed 0 bases, with 7 bases lying between them. CDR1 and CDR2 from the germline V gene are DFQATT and SNEGSKA (reference sequence). This CDR3 is CSARGGVAKNIQYF. The CDR3 bases are TGCAGTGCTAGAGGGGGGGTAGCCAAAAACATTCAGTACTTC.

The chain employs TRBV29-1 and TRBJ2-5; D ambiguous. The V end lost 5 bases, the J end lost 2 bases, and 12 bases lay between the germline ends. CDR3 length: 13 residues. Germline CDR1 is SQVTM and CDR2 is ANQGSEA. The CDR3 region is CSVTMLLQETQYF. The DNA of the CDR3 is TGCAGCGTTACTATGTTGCTTCAAGAGACCCAGTACTTC. The complete variable domain, with remaining parts taken from reference TRBV29-1 and TRBJ2-5, reads SAVISQKPSRDICQRGTSLTIQCQVDSQVTMMFWYRQQPGQSLTLIATANQGSEATYESGFVIDKFPISRPNLTFSTLTVSNMSPEDSSIYLCSVTMLLQETQYFGPGTRLLVL.

The rearrangement joins TRBV18 to TRBJ1-6; D gene uncertain. The germline CDR1 and CDR2 sequences are KGHSH and LQKENI. CDR3 length: 11 amino acids. V lost 3 bases to trimming and J lost 13 bases, with 7 bases between them. The CDR3 coding sequence is TGTGCCAGCTCACCTGGAGGGCCCCTCCACTTT. Encoded protein: CASSPGGPLHF.

The chain links TRBV27 to TRBJ2-7, with TRBD2 matching over 9 bases. After removal of 5 bases from V and 9 bases from J, the junction contained 20 bases not matched to a gene. Germline V gene lookup returns CDR1 MNHEY and CDR2 SMNVEV (reference sequence). CDR3 size: 17 residues. CDR3: CASSPTFRSGGRPGQYF. The CDR3 DNA follows: TGTGCCAGCAGTCCAACTTTTAGGAGCGGGGGGAGACCGGGGCAGTACTTC.

This clonotype was observed a few times. The J gene is TRBJ1-5, the V gene TRBV6-2 or TRBV6-3; no clear D gene. V lost 3 bases, J lost 7 bases, and 10 bases lay in between. Germline assignment: CDR1 MNHEY and CDR2 SVGEGT. CDR3 length equals 13 residues. The CDR3 bases are TGTGCCAGCAGTTATTGGGGAGGCCAGCCCCAGCATTTT. Protein product: CASSYWGGQPQHF.

In this sample, this clonotype turned up a few times. The chain has TRBV6-1 and TRBJ2-3, with 9 bases that match TRBD1. V lost 6 bases to trimming and J lost 1 base; unmatched junction nucleotides: 8. The CDR3 loop spans 16 amino acids. The germline gives CDR1 MNHNS, CDR2 SASEGT. The CDR3 region has the DNA TGTGCCAGCAGGCCGACAGGGGGTCGGGGCACAGATACGCAGTATTTT. The encoded protein is CASRPTGGRGTDTQYF.

The chain couples TRBV5-1 to TRBJ2-2, with D hard to call. V dropped 0 bases and J dropped 4 bases, with 10 bases sitting between them. CDR3 length: 15 amino acids. Germline CDR1 is SGHRS and CDR2 is YFSETQ. CDR3: CASSLGWAATGELFF. CDR3 bases: TGCGCCAGCAGCTTGGGTTGGGCAGCCACCGGGGAGCTGTTTTTT.